The following is a T cell receptor (beta chain) sequence with its context. Its specificity is not known. These data come from a study of beta chain features in type 1 diabetes. Findings and limits, study-wide: A PCR bias possibly favoring shorter templates would apply equally to patients and controls. Patients with type 1 diabetes carried fewer insertions and had more deletions at their VDJ junctions.

Expressed TCRB transcripts were sequenced because the isolated RNA had all been reverse transcribed beforehand. The protocol was immunoSEQ multiplex PCR, while the TCRdb copy is restricted to in-frame clones and leaves out a portion. The table lists 150,000 or so clones, 9.2% of them singletons, with approximately 0.68% in the top ten. Germline CDR1 KGHSH, CDR2 LQKENI. With 5 bases clipped from V and 3 bases from J, the junction kept 6 bases outside the gene matches. This CDR3 comprises 14 residues. A CD45RO/CCR7/CD25/CD127/CD95/CD27 panel sorted naive, central memory, regulatory and stem cell-like memory CD4+ cells.

The V and J genes are TRBV18 and TRBJ2-7; 8 nucleotides agree with TRBD1. What was sequenced was central memory CD4+ T cells from blood. The sequence was collected from a man between 18 and 29 years old in good health. CDR3 bases: TGTGCCAGCTCAGATTCGACAGGGGACTACGAGCAGTACTTC. This sequence encodes CASSDSTGDYEQYF.